A selection of T cell receptor beta chains follows, all from one sample in a study of chemoradiotherapy in HPV16-positive cancers. The protocol was immunoSEQ multiplex PCR, while the TCRdb copy is restricted to in-frame clones and leaves out a portion. The sample comprises about 12,000 clones, approximately 88% of which are singletons, and roughly 2.4% rests with the top ten. The sample was blood, taken from a patient who underwent chemoradiotherapy. All receptors derive from a human donor with HPV-associated anogenital cancer. The CDR3 runs from the conserved cysteine through the conserved F or W.

17	TRBJ2-5	TRBV4-2	CASSQDPAGANQETQYF
11	TRBJ2-7	TRBV5-1	CASSSTYEQYF
14	TRBJ2-7	TRBV30	CAWSRGGSGLEQYF
14	TRBJ1-6	TRBV13	CASSPRGASPPLHF
14	TRBJ1-2	TRBV19	CASSIVTEDYGYTF
17	TRBJ1-6	TRBV5-5	CASSRTHASSYNSPLHF
17	TRBJ2-5	TRBV5-1	CASSFDGGRGPQETQYF
15	TRBJ1-2	TRBV4-1	CASSQGWERRYGYTF
14	TRBJ1-4	TRBV21-1	CASSRGWVNEKLFF
16	TRBJ2-6	TRBV2	CASSEPTGSGANVLTF
15	TRBJ1-2	TRBV10-3	CAISESGSLGHGYTF
13	TRBJ1-2	TRBV7-3	CASSPGQARGYTF
15	TRBJ2-1	TRBV6-1	CASRPGTGRLNEQFF
16	TRBJ2-2	TRBV7-7	CASSPTGGHNTGELFF
18	TRBJ1-4	TRBV7-9	CASSLGGTGGATNEKLFF
14	TRBJ1-5	TRBV12-2	CASRRDEVRQPQHF
16	TRBJ2-2	TRBV5-4	CASRAGLKANTGELFF
13	TRBJ2-1	TRBV13	CASSFRGSNEQFF
14	TRBJ1-2	TRBV9	CASSPAGVSNGYTF
13	TRBJ1-4	TRBV5-4	CASSRTGIEKLFF
15	TRBJ1-2	TRBV30	CACYWDSELNYGYTF
12	TRBJ2-1	TRBV15	CATSRARDKQFF
15	TRBJ2-6	TRBV19	CASSTQTSGANVLTF
17	TRBJ1-2	TRBV11-3	CASSSSTRDGGIYGYTF
14	TRBJ2-5	TRBV6-5	CASSPRGIKVAQYF
18	TRBJ1-5	TRBV2	CASSTPGQGSPFAQPQHF
16	TRBJ1-4	TRBV2	CASSPGMGQPDEKLFF
14	TRBJ2-1	TRBV27	CASSLNGGEIEQFF
16	TRBJ1-1	TRBV5-6	CASSLVFGDLNTEAFF
15	TRBJ2-4	TRBV4-3	CASSQVSGGKNIQYF
16	TRBJ1-5	TRBV2	CASSPPTGKGNQPQHF
11	TRBJ1-2	TRBV7-2	CASSLGLGYTF
15	TRBJ2-5	TRBV11-2	CASNQRPGFEETQYF
11	TRBJ1-1	TRBV6-7	CASSYPREAFF
13	TRBJ2-7	TRBV6-6	CASGPGQGYEQYF
17	TRBJ2-2	TRBV4-1	CASSPILDRGSTGELFF
14	TRBJ2-3	TRBV5-1	CASSLGGLSDTQYF
15	TRBJ1-4	TRBV18	CASSPRQGSGEKLFF
13	TRBJ1-2	TRBV28	CASRIGNNYGYTF
14	TRBJ1-4	TRBV27	CASSFGQGLEKLFF